The 18 T cell receptor beta chains listed next were all sequenced from one sample in a study of low-dose radiotherapy and immunotherapy resistance in tumors. Stated time point: before trial treatment. Priming of first-strand cDNA relied on TRAV- and TRBV-specific primers (covering alpha and beta chains). With a constant-region primer and a V-primer adapter, TCRs were subjected to 15 to 25 PCR cycles of amplification. TCRdb itself ran the reads through MiXCR, one entry per CDR3 protein. This sample has 35,000 to 50,000 distinct CDR3 sequences, with roughly a third found just once. Source: PBMCs, taken before treatment. Every receptor here comes from a male donor with gallbladder cancer.

This clonotype came up many times. V usage is TRBV2 and J usage is TRBJ1-5; D is perhaps TRBD1 (5 bases). The CDR3 is made up of 14 amino acids. Per germline, CDR1 SNHLY and CDR2 FYNNEI. Trimming removed 7 bases at V and 7 bases at J, with 17 bases between. Here the CDR3 reads CASTWGGMRQPQHF. In DNA, the CDR3 is TGTGCCAGCACTTGGGGGGGGATGAGACAGCCCCAGCATTTT.

V gene TRBV2 combines with J gene TRBJ1-5; 8 bases fit TRBD1. CDR3 size: 15 residues. Germline loops: CDR1 SNHLY, CDR2 FYNNEI. Unmatched junction bases numbered 6, after V lost 6 bases and J lost 2 bases. CDR3 DNA sequence: TGTGCCAGCAGGACCACAGGGGGGGGCAATCAGCCCCAGCATTTT. Translating it yields CASRTTGGGNQPQHF.

The rearrangement joins TRBV26 to TRBJ2-7; the table calls TRBD1, which could not be checked here. TRBV26 is a recognized pseudogene. CDR3 size: 12 residues. The CDR3 DNA reads TGTGCCAGCAGTGGGCCCCCGGGGACAGCGTACTTC. This codes for CASSGPPGTAYF.

By sample share, this clonotype is medium-sized. The V call is TRBV5-4, the J call TRBJ2-1; 10 bases map to TRBD2. Germline values: CDR1 SGHNT, CDR2 YYREEE (reference sequence). The CDR3 has 16 residues. V was pared by 6 bases and J by 5 bases, with 11 bases of the junction left unmatched. DNA of the CDR3: TGTGCCAGCACCCGGCCCGGACTAGCGGAAAACAATGAGCAGTTCTTC. This sequence encodes CASTRPGLAENNEQFF.

This clonotype occurred many times. The genes are TRBV7-2 and TRBJ2-6; D ambiguous. The length of the CDR3 is 15 residues. The germline V gene has CDR1 SGHTA and CDR2 FQGNSA. V lost 2 bases and J 0 bases, leaving 5 bases between the germline ends. The CDR3 region is CASSLWGSGANVLTF. DNA of the CDR3: TGTGCCAGCAGCTTATGGGGCTCTGGGGCCAACGTCCTGACTTTC.

This clonotype was counted many times. This sequence joins TRBV7-9 and TRBJ2-7; 12 nucleotides agree with TRBD2. The length of the CDR3 is 14 residues. Germline V gene lookup returns CDR1 SEHNR and CDR2 FQNEAQ (reference sequence). Unmatched junction bases numbered 2, after V lost 5 bases and J lost 3 bases. This chain's CDR3 is CASSVTSGGYEQYF. CDR3 DNA sequence: TGTGCCAGCAGCGTGACTAGCGGGGGCTACGAGCAGTACTTC.

This clonotype was found a few times. The chain is built from TRBV5-1 and TRBJ2-1; TRBD2 aligns across 10 bases. The junction had 9 bases not matched to a gene; V was cut back by 0 bases and J by 9 bases. From germline, CDR1 is SGHRS and CDR2 YFSETQ. The CDR3 loop spans 16 amino acids. CDR3 protein: CASSLGESGRAGEQFF. The CDR3 region has the DNA TGCGCCAGCAGCTTGGGGGAAAGCGGGAGGGCCGGTGAGCAGTTCTTC.

This clonotype was seen repeatedly, ten times or more. In nucleotides, the CDR3 is TGCAGTGCAGTGGGCGACACTGAAGCTTTCTTT. The encoded protein is CSAVGDTEAFF. The rearrangement joins TRBV20-1 to TRBJ1-1, with unresolved D. The CDR3 loop spans 11 amino acids. From germline, CDR1 is DFQATT and CDR2 SNEGSKA (reference sequence). V lost 6 bases, J lost 3 bases, and 8 bases lay in between.

Concerning this clonotype: A far larger clone differs by one base, so this is likely a read error. The rearrangement uses TRBV9 and TRBJ2-1; 9 positions match TRBD2. There are 13 residues in the CDR3. The germline CDR1 and CDR2 sequences are SGDLS and YYNGEE. J gave up 10 bases and V 4 bases, and 6 bases lay outside the gene matches. CDR3 loop: CASSLGLAEEQFF. In nucleotides, the CDR3 is TGTGCCAGCAGCCTGGGACTAGCCGAAGAGCAGTTCTTC.

In its sample, this clonotype was seen many times. The V gene is TRBV30, the J gene TRBJ2-1, with TRBD1 matching over 8 bases. CDR1 is GTSNPN, CDR2 SVGIG, per germline (reference sequence). This CDR3 contains 13 residues. V was pared by 7 bases and J by 6 bases, with 8 bases of the junction left unmatched. The chain's CDR3 is CAYGQGPGNEQFF. CDR3 coding DNA: TGTGCCTACGGACAGGGTCCCGGCAATGAGCAGTTCTTC.

This clonotype was picked up many times. V and J are TRBV2 and TRBJ2-2; 9 bases line up with TRBD2. This CDR3 has 16 residues. V was pared by 6 bases and J by 1 base, with 6 bases of the junction left unmatched. Germline V gene sequence: CDR1 SNHLY, CDR2 FYNNEI. The CDR3 nucleotides are TGTGCCAGCAGCGAGGGACTAGCCGAGAACACCGGGGAGCTGTTTTTT. Its translation: CASSEGLAENTGELFF.

The J gene is TRBJ1-3, the V gene TRBV3-1; D is ambiguous. V was trimmed by 4 bases and J by 0 bases, leaving 1 base between them. The length of the CDR3 is 12 residues. Germline V gene data show CDR1 as LGHDT and CDR2 as YNNKEL (reference sequence). The CDR3 spells CASSPSGNTIYF. Written as DNA, the CDR3 is TGTGCCAGCAGCCCCTCTGGAAACACCATATATTTT.

There are many counts of this clonotype. J is TRBJ2-1 and V is TRBV4-1, with 8 bases fitting TRBD1. V lost 1 base to trimming and J lost 8 bases; unmatched junction nucleotides: 16. Per the germline V gene, CDR1 is MGHRA and CDR2 is YSYEKL. The CDR3 spans 18 residues. CDR3 DNA: TGCGCCAGCAGCCAAGGCGGGTACTGGGGACAGGCTTCGTATGAGCAGTTCTTC. It specifies CASSQGGYWGQASYEQFF.

This clonotype was observed many times. The chain combines TRBV29-1 with TRBJ2-1; D is unclear. The CDR3 runs 14 residues. Deletions cut 4 bases from V and 5 bases from J, with 15 bases between. The germline gives CDR1 SQVTM, CDR2 ANQGSEA. The CDR3 nucleotides read TGCAGCGTTGTTCTGGATAATATGGACAATGAGCAGTTCTTC. Translation: CSVVLDNMDNEQFF.

This clonotype appeared many times. This sequence joins TRBV20-1 and TRBJ1-1; D remains unclear. Germline loops: CDR1 DFQATT, CDR2 SNEGSKA (reference sequence). This CDR3 is 15 amino acids long. Trimming cost V 2 bases and J 2 bases, with 15 bases left between them. The CDR3 DNA is TGCAGTGCTAGAAACCCGCAGGCCAAAAACACTGAAGCTTTCTTT. Amino acids: CSARNPQAKNTEAFF.

This clonotype came up many times. The chain uses TRBV2 and TRBJ2-7, with 8 bases matching TRBD1. CDR3 length equals 13 residues. Germline CDR1 SNHLY, CDR2 FYNNEI. J gave up 5 bases and V 7 bases, and 7 bases lay outside the gene matches. For the CDR3, the DNA is TGTGCCAGCACCGGACAGGGTCTCAACGAGCAGTACTTC. It is translated as CASTGQGLNEQYF.

In its sample, this clonotype was seen many times. J is TRBJ2-1 and V is TRBV5-1, with TRBD1 matching over 8 bases. The CDR3 covers 14 residues. V shed 4 bases, J shed 6 bases, and the junction held 6 bases outside the gene matches. The germline V gene has CDR1 SGHRS and CDR2 YFSETQ. The CDR3 is CASSPDRVGNEQFF. The CDR3 DNA follows: TGCGCCAGCAGCCCGGACAGGGTGGGCAATGAGCAGTTCTTC.

V usage is TRBV6-1 and J usage is TRBJ2-7; D not certain. V dropped 0 bases and J dropped 1 base, with 4 bases sitting between them. This CDR3 is built from 13 residues. Germline CDR1 and CDR2: MNHNS and SASEGT. The CDR3 loop is CASSEANSYEQYF. The CDR3 DNA reads as TGTGCCAGCAGTGAAGCGAATTCCTACGAGCAGTACTTC.